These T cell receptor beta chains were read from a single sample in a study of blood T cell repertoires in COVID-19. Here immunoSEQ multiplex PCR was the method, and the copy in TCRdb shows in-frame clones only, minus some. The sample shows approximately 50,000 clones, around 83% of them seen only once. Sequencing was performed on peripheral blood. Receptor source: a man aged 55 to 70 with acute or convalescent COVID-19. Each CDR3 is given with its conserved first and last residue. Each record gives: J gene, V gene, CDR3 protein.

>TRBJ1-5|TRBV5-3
CARSPTGRDDNQPQHF
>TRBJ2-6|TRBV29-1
CSAGDHSGPNVLTF
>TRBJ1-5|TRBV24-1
CATSESGMGNQPQHF
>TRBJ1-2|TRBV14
CASSPLDRLGYTF
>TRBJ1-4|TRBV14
CASSQGPEKNEKLFF
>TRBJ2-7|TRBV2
CASRPGPGDEQYF
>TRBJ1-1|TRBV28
CASSLRTGLNTEAFF
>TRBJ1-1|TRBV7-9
CASTLGQGYDTEAFF
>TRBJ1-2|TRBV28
CASSAPYSYGYTF
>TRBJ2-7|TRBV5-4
CASRVRLAESEQYF
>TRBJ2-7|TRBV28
CASKTGRPYEQYF
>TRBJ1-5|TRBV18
CASSLSVGQAGQPQHF
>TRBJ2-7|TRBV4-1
CASSQTLSGTQTYEQYF